These 5 T cell receptor beta chains share one sample of origin, sequenced in a study of regulatory T cells in long-lasting Graves disease. TCR beta libraries were built with iRepertoire HTBI primers and Arm-PCR of CDR3 regions. One entry per CDR3 protein, called by TCRdb with MiXCR from the multiplex PCR reads. The table lists roughly 420,000 distinct CDR3 sequences, around 16% of them singletons, with about 20% in the top ten. Time point given: newly diagnosed GD, antithyroid drugs for less than 3 months. The TCR library was made from RNA extracted from PBMCs. The sample consisted of peripheral blood mononuclear cells (PBMCs), taken at new diagnosis, from a patient treated with antithyroid drugs. The receptors originated from a female donor with Graves disease.

About this clonotype: At one boundary the junction diverges from the germline segment, which might be a read error. The rearrangement joins TRBV6-9 to TRBJ2-1; 8 bases are shared with TRBD1. The CDR3 is 16 amino acids. From germline, CDR1 is MNHGY and CDR2 SVAAGI. The CDR3 is CASSESATGAYNEQFF. CDR3 bases: TGCGCCAGCAGTGAGTCTGCGACAGGGGCCTACAATGAGCAGTTCTTC.

This clonotype was seen at least ten times. The rearrangement links TRBV6-5 to TRBJ1-1; a weak D match, TRBD1 (6 bases). The CDR3 contains 14 residues. V dropped 4 bases and J dropped 4 bases, with 13 bases sitting between them. Germline V gene data show CDR1 as MNHEY and CDR2 as SVGAGI. The CDR3 region has the DNA TGTGCCAGCAGTTTGGGGGCCCAGCGCACTGAAGCTTTCTTT. Its translation: CASSLGAQRTEAFF.

This clonotype was seen at least ten times. V is TRBV11-2 and J is TRBJ1-2, with a possible D match to TRBD1 (6 bases). With 5 bases removed from V and 5 bases from J, the gap between germline ends came to 15 bases. The CDR3 extends over 14 amino acids. The V gene's germline CDR1 is SGHAT and CDR2 FQNNGV. For the CDR3, the DNA is TGTGCCAGCAGCCCAGGGGCTTCCGATTATGGCTACACCTTC. Translating it yields CASSPGASDYGYTF.

This clonotype came up many times. The rearrangement uses TRBV29-1 and TRBJ2-1; D gene uncertain. The CDR3 consists of 13 residues. Deletions cut 5 bases from V and 7 bases from J, with 15 bases between. Germline V gene data show CDR1 as SQVTM and CDR2 as ANQGSEA. The CDR3 coding sequence is TGCAGCGTTCGGACGGGTCGAGAGAATGAGCAGTTCTTC. Its protein is CSVRTGRENEQFF.

This clonotype was found many times. V gene TRBV7-2 combines with J gene TRBJ1-1; the D gene is possibly TRBD1 (5 bases). CDR3 length: 21 residues. Germline CDR1 and CDR2: SGHTA and FQGNSA. The V end was cut by 4 bases, the J end by 0 bases, with 30 bases between. CDR3 residues: CASSWSHGSSQTRTMNTEAFF. CDR3 nucleotide sequence: TGTGCCAGCAGCTGGTCACATGGCTCTTCCCAAACTAGGACAATGAACACTGAAGCTTTCTTT.